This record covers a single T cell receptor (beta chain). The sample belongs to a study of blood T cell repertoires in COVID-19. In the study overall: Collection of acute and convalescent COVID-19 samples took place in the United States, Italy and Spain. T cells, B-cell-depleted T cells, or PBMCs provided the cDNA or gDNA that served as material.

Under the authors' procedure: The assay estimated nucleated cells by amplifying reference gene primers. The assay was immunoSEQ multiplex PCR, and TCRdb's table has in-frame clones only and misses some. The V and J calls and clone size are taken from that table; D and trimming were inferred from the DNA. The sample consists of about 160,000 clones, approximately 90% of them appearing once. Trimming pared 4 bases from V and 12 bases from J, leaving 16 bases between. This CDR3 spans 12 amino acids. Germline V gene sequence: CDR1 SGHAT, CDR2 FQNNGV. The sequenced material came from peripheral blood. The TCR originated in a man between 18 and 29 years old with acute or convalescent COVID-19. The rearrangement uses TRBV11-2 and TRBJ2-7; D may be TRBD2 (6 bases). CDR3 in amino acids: CASSSMEGRMYF. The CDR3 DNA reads TGTGCCAGCAGCTCAATGGAGGGGAGAATGTACTTC.